This TCR beta chain was found in a study of T cell responses to AZD1222 COVID-19 vaccine. Study at large: Second doses were pooled across both intervals (about 4 or about 12 weeks).

Only in-frame clones appear in the TCRdb table, and some are missing; sequencing was by immunoSEQ multiplex PCR. Seen here are 150,000 to 200,000 clones, approximately 90% observed once, and the top ten hold roughly 1.6%. As to this clone: Its antigen is unidentified.

General observations from the study: Donors were chiefly white British, with a greater number of females, and clonal diversity was perhaps underestimated. Spike-wide vaccine-associated CD4 TCRs dominated at 160-218 and 743-854.

The V and J ends lost 5 bases and 1 base respectively, with 11 bases between them. The CDR3 has 15 amino acids. CDR1 SGHAT and CDR2 FQNNGV come from the germline V gene. The receptor's source is an adult in good health. The sample consisted of peripheral blood, taken on day 0 of AZD1222 vaccination. This chain connects TRBV11-2 to TRBJ2-2; D is ambiguous. DNA of the CDR3: TGTGCCAGCAGCCCACCGACGGGGAACACCGGGGAGCTGTTTTTT. Amino acid sequence: CASSPPTGNTGELFF.